This TCR beta chain was recorded in a study of blood T cell repertoires in COVID-19. Looking at the study overall: Acute and convalescent COVID-19 specimens originated in the United States, Italy and Spain. The analysed material was cDNA or gDNA that came from T cells, B-cell-depleted T cells, or PBMCs.

The authors' processing: It was from reference gene primer amplification that nucleated cell counts were estimated. The protocol was immunoSEQ multiplex PCR, while the TCRdb copy is restricted to in-frame clones and leaves out a portion. Clonal size and the V and J genes are those of that table, whereas D and trimming came from the DNA. The sample shows 360,000 or so clones, roughly 90% of them seen only once. The sample was peripheral blood. The source is a young man with active or convalescent COVID-19.

The CDR3 protein is CASSQDAGRPGNYGYTF. The CDR3 DNA sequence: TGTGCCAGCAGCCAAGATGCGGGCCGACCCGGTAACTATGGCTACACCTTC. The genes are TRBV14 and TRBJ1-2; unclear D gene. The CDR3 is 17 residues long. The germline CDR1 and CDR2 sequences are SGHDN and FVKESK. Between the trimmed V and J ends, which lost 0 bases and 1 base, there was a span of 15 bases.